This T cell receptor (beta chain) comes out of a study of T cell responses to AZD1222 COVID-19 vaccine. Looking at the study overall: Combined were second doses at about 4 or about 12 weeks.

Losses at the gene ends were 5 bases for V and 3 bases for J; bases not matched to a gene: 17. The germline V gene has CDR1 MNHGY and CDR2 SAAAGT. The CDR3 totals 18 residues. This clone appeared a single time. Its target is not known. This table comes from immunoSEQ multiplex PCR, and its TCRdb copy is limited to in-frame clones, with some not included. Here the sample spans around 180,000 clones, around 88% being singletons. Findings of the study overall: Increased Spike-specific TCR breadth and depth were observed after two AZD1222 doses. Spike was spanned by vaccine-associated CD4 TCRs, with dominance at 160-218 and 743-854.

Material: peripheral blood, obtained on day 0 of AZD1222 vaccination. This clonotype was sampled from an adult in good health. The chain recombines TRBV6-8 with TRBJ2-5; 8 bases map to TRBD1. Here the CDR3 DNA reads TGTGCCAGCAGTACCAGGACAGGGCGCCACGATAAAGAAGAGACCCAGTACTTC. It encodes CASSTRTGRHDKEETQYF.